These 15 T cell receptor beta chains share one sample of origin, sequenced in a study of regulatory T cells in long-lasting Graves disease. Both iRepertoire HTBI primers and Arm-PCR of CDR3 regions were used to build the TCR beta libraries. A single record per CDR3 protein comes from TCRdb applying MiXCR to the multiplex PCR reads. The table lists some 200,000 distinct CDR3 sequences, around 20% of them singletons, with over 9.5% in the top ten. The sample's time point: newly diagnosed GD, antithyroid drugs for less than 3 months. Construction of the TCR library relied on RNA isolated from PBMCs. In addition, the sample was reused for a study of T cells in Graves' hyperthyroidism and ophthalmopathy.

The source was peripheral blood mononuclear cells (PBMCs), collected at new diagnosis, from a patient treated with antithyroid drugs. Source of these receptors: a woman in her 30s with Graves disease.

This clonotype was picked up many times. The CDR3 DNA sequence: TGTGCCAGCAGTTTGATTGGGAACGGGGGCACAGATACGCAGTATTTT. It translates to CASSLIGNGGTDTQYF. This chain joins TRBV28 and TRBJ2-3; D is perhaps TRBD2 (5 bases). Germline V lookup: CDR1 MDHEN, CDR2 SYDVKM. This CDR3 is built from 16 residues. The germline V and J ends were trimmed by 3 bases and 1 base, with 14 bases remaining between them.

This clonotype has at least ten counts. CDR3 region: CASSLTKSLTGLDEQYF. CDR3 in DNA: TGTGCCAGCAGCCTCACTAAATCATTGACAGGGCTGGACGAGCAGTACTTC. V and J are TRBV3-1 and TRBJ2-7; TRBD1 agrees at 7 bases. Trimming at V came to 4 bases and at J to 5 bases, leaving 17 bases not matched to a gene. This CDR3 contains 17 residues. Germline V gene sequence: CDR1 LGHDT, CDR2 YNNKEL (reference sequence).

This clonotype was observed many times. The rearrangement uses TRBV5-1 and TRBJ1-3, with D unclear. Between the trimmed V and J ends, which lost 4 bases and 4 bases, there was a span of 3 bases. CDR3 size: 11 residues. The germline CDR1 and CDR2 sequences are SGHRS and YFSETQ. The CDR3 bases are TGCGCCAGCAGCCAGGGAAACACCATATATTTT. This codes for CASSQGNTIYF.

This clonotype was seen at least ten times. This CDR3 is CSARRLGGSYNEQFF. Here the CDR3 DNA reads TGCAGTGCTAGACGACTAGGAGGTTCCTACAATGAGCAGTTCTTC. The chain links TRBV20-1 to TRBJ2-1, with D possibly TRBD2 on 6 matching bases. V gave up 2 bases and J gave up 1 base, with 12 bases separating them. CDR1 is DFQATT and CDR2 is SNEGSKA in the germline V gene (reference sequence). The CDR3 totals 15 residues.

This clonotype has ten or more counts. In DNA, the CDR3 is TGTGCCAGCAGCCGCCCGAGCTCTGGAAACACCATATATTTT. Translation: CASSRPSSGNTIYF. This chain joins TRBV28 and TRBJ1-3; D gene uncertain. V shed 6 bases and J shed 0 bases, with 9 bases lying between them. Per germline, CDR1 MDHEN and CDR2 SYDVKM. CDR3 length: 14 residues. Drawing the rest from reference TRBV28 and TRBJ1-3, the complete variable domain is DVKVTQSSRYLVKRTGEKVFLECVQDMDHENMFWYRQDPGLGLRLIYFSYDVKMKEKGDIPEGYSVSREKKERFSLILESASTNQTSMYLCASSRPSSGNTIYFGEGSWLTVV.

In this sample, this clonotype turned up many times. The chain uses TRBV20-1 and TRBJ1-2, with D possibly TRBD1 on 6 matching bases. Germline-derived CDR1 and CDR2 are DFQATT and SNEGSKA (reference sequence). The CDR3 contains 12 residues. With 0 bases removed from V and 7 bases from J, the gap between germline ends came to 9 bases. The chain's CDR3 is CSAREGAVGYTF. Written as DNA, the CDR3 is TGCAGTGCTAGAGAGGGGGCCGTTGGCTACACCTTC.

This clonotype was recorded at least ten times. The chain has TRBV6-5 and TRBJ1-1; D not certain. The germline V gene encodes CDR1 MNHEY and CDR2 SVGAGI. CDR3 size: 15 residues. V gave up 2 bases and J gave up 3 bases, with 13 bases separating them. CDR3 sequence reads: CASSYTHGGYTEAFF. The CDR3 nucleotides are TGTGCCAGCAGTTACACCCACGGAGGGTACACTGAAGCTTTCTTT.

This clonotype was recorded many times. The CDR3 reads CASSSGETQYF. The CDR3 nucleotides read TGTGCCAGCAGCTCCGGGGAGACCCAGTACTTC. This sequence joins TRBV7-3 and TRBJ2-5; D is uncertain. The V and J ends lost 4 bases and 5 bases respectively, with 5 bases between them. Looked up from germline, CDR1 is SGHTA and CDR2 is FQGTGA. There are 11 residues in the CDR3.

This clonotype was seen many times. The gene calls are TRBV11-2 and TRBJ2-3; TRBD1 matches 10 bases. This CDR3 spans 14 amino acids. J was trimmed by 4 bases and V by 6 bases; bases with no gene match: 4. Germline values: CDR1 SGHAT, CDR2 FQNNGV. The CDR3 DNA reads TGTGCCAGCAGAACGACAGGGGGCGCAGATACGCAGTATTTT. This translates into CASRTTGGADTQYF.

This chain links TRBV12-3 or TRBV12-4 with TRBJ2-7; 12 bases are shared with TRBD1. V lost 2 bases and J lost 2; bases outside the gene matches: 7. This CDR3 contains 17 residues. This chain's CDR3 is CASSLSGQGAGAYEQYF. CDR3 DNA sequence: TGTGCCAGCAGTTTATCGGGACAGGGGGCGGGGGCCTACGAGCAGTACTTC.

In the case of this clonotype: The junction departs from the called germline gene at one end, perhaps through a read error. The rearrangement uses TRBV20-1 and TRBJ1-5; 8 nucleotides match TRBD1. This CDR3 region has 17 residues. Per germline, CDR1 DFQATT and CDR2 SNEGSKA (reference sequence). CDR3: CSASLQGAKGSNQLQHF. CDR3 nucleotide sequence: TGCAGTGCTAGCTTGCAGGGGGCGAAAGGGAGCAATCAGCTCCAGCATTTT.

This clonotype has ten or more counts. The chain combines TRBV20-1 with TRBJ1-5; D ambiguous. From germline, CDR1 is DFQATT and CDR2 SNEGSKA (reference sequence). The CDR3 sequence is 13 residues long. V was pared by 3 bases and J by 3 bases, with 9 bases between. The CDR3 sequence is CSASGRDNQPQHF. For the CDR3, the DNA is TGCAGTGCTAGTGGACGGGACAATCAGCCCCAGCATTTT.

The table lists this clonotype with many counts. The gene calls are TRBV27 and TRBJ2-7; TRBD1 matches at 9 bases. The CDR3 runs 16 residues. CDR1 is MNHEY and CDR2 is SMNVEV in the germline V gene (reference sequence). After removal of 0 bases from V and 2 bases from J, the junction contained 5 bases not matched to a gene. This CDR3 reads CASSLSIQGAAYEQYF. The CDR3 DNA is TGTGCCAGCAGTTTATCAATACAGGGGGCCGCCTACGAGCAGTACTTC.

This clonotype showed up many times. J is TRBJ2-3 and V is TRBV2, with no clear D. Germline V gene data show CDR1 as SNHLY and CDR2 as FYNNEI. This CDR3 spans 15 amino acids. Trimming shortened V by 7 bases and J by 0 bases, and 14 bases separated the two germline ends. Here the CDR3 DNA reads TGTGCCAGCACCGGTACAGCGTCTAGCACAGATACGCAGTATTTT. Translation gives CASTGTASSTDTQYF. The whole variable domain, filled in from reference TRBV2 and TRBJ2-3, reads EPEVTQTPSHQVTQMGQEVILRCVPISNHLYFYWYRQILGQKVEFLVSFYNNEISEKSEIFDDQFSVERPDGSNFTLKIRSTKLEDSAMYFCASTGTASSTDTQYFGPGTRLTVL.

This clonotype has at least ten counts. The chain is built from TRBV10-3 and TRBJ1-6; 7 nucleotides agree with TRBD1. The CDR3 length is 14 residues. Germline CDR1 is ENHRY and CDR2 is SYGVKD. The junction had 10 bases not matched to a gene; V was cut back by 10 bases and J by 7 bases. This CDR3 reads CASSAGTENSPLHF. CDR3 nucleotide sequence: TGTGCCAGCAGCGCCGGGACAGAGAATTCACCCCTCCACTTT.